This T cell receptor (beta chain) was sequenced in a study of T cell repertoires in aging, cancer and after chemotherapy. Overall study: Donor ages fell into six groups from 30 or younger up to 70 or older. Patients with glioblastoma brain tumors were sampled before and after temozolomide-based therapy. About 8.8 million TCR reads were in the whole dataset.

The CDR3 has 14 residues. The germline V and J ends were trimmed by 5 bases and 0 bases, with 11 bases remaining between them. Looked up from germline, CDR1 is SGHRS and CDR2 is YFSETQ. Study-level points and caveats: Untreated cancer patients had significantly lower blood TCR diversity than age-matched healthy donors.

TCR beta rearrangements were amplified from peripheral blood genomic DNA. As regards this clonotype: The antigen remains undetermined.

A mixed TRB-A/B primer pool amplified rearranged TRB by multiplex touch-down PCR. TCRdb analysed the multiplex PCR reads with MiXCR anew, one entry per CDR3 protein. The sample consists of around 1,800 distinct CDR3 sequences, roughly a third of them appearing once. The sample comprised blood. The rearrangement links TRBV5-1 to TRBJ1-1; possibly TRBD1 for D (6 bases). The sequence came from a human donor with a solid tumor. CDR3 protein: CASRGGSMNTEAFF. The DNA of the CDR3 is TGCGCCAGCAGAGGGGGATCAATGAACACTGAAGCTTTCTTT.